The source of this TCR beta chain is a study of blood T cell repertoires in COVID-19. The wider study: Italy, Spain and the United States were the sources of the convalescent and acute COVID-19 samples. Nucleic acid was either cDNA or gDNA, and it came from T cells, B-cell-depleted T cells, or PBMCs.

The CDR3 totals 15 residues. Germline lookup yields CDR1 LNHDA and CDR2 SQIVND (reference sequence). The V end was cut by 4 bases, the J end by 2 bases, with 14 bases between. Original processing notes: Reference gene primer amplification gave nucleated cell count estimates. Some clones are missing from TCRdb's copy, which holds only in-frame ones; the method was immunoSEQ multiplex PCR. Clonal size and the V and J genes are those of that table, whereas D and trimming came from the DNA. In the table there are about 200,000 clones, around 80% of which are singletons. This chain connects TRBV19 to TRBJ2-5; the D gene is possibly TRBD2 (5 bases). The sequence was collected from a woman aged 45-65 years with acute or convalescent COVID-19. Sequencing input: peripheral blood. The CDR3: CASSRLGGQQETQYF. In nucleotides, the CDR3 is TGTGCCAGTAGTAGGTTGGGCGGGCAACAAGAGACCCAGTACTTC.